The 28 T cell receptor beta chains in this list originate from one sample, sequenced in a study of shared clonotypes between healthy human individuals. Libraries were prepared by immunoSEQ multiplex PCR; TCRdb keeps only in-frame clonotypes and omits some of them. The profile shows 2 million to 2.5 million clones, approximately 94% of them singletons. Sequenced input: naive CD4+ T cells sorted from blood. Regarding subset: CD45RA+ positively selected. The source is a man between 18 and 35 years old in good health.

J is TRBJ2-7 and V is TRBV6-5, with 7 bases lining up with TRBD1. V lost 7 bases to trimming and J lost 5 bases; unmatched junction nucleotides: 8. Germline values: CDR1 MNHEY, CDR2 SVGAGI. The CDR3 consists of 13 residues. The CDR3 spells CASKVTGLDEQYF. DNA for the CDR3: TGTGCCAGCAAGGTGACAGGGCTCGACGAGCAGTACTTC.

In its sample, this clone was seen once. Other DNA sequences from this sample encode an identical CDR3 as well. The chain joins TRBV9 to TRBJ1-3, with a possible D match to TRBD1 (6 bases). With 0 bases removed from V and 0 bases from J, the gap between germline ends came to 10 bases. The length of the CDR3 is 16 residues. From germline, CDR1 is SGDLS and CDR2 YYNGEE. As DNA, the CDR3 is TGTGCCAGCAGCGTAGGAGGGGGAAGCTCTGGAAACACCATATATTTT. Protein product: CASSVGGGSSGNTIYF. The full variable domain, completed using reference TRBV9 and TRBJ1-3, is DSGVTQTPKHLITATGQRVTLRCSPRSGDLSVYWYQQSLDQGLQFLIQYYNGEERAKGNILERFSAQQFPDLHSELNLSSLELGDSALYFCASSVGGGSSGNTIYFGEGSWLTVV.

Note on this clone: Distinct nucleotide sequences in the sample also encode this CDR3. The chain employs TRBV18 and TRBJ2-7; 7 bases map to TRBD2. The V segment lost 2 bases and the J segment 2 bases; nucleotides outside the gene matches: 3. This CDR3 has 14 residues. Germline loops: CDR1 KGHSH, CDR2 LQKENI. The CDR3 reads CASSPSGGTYEQYF. The CDR3 DNA follows: TGTGCCAGCTCACCATCCGGGGGGACCTACGAGCAGTACTTC.

The rearrangement uses TRBV2 and TRBJ2-7; D gene ambiguous. Trimming took off 4 bases at V and 6 bases at J, with 16 bases between the two ends. The length of the CDR3 is 14 residues. Germline assignment: CDR1 SNHLY and CDR2 FYNNEI. The CDR3 loop reads CASSVISRVLEQYF. DNA of the CDR3: TGTGCCAGCAGTGTCATTTCGAGAGTCCTCGAGCAGTACTTC. Full variable domain (outside the CDR3, taken from reference TRBV2 and TRBJ2-7): EPEVTQTPSHQVTQMGQEVILRCVPISNHLYFYWYRQILGQKVEFLVSFYNNEISEKSEIFDDQFSVERPDGSNFTLKIRSTKLEDSAMYFCASSVISRVLEQYFGPGTRLTVT.

The genes are TRBV30 and TRBJ2-2; 8 nucleotides align to TRBD1. From germline, CDR1 is GTSNPN and CDR2 SVGIG (reference sequence). J lost 5 bases, V lost 4 bases, and 9 bases had no gene match. CDR3 length: 15 amino acids. As DNA, the CDR3 is TGTGCCTGGATTAGACATGGACAGGGAACCGGGGAGCTGTTTTTT. Translating it yields CAWIRHGQGTGELFF.

This clone was seen only once. The rearrangement links TRBV5-4 to TRBJ2-1, with D perhaps matching TRBD1 (7 bases). This CDR3 has 15 residues. Germline V lookup: CDR1 SGHNT, CDR2 YYREEE (reference sequence). The ends were cut back, 5 bases at V and 4 bases at J, with 16 bases in the middle. DNA for the CDR3: TGTGCCAGCAGTCTAGGGGGGACAGATTACAATGAGCAGTTCTTC. Amino acids: CASSLGGTDYNEQFF.

The chain combines TRBV19 with TRBJ1-5; possibly TRBD1 for D (6 bases). Germline V gene sequence: CDR1 LNHDA, CDR2 SQIVND (reference sequence). The V and J ends lost 3 bases and 5 bases respectively, with 14 bases between them. This CDR3 comprises 15 residues. CDR3 DNA sequence: TGTGCCAGTAGTATCCAGGGGCCGAGATATCAGCCCCAGCATTTT. This gives the protein CASSIQGPRYQPQHF. Using reference TRBV19 and TRBJ1-5 for the parts outside the CDR3, the full variable domain is DGGITQSPKYLFRKEGQNVTLSCEQNLNHDAMYWYRQDPGQGLRLIYYSQIVNDFQKGDIAEGYSVSREKKESFPLTVTSAQKNPTAFYLCASSIQGPRYQPQHFGDGTRLSIL.

The chain carries TRBV28 and TRBJ1-1; D not resolved. Per germline, CDR1 MDHEN and CDR2 SYDVKM. The CDR3 is made up of 12 amino acids. V shed 8 bases and J shed 3 bases, with 10 bases lying between them. The CDR3 nucleotides read TGTGCCAGCCGACGAGGTTACACTGAAGCTTTCTTT. Translating it yields CASRRGYTEAFF.

The chain carries TRBV5-4 and TRBJ2-3; no firm D call. This CDR3 is 15 amino acids long. V lost 0 bases to trimming and J lost 3 bases, with 11 bases between them. Germline lookup yields CDR1 SGHNT and CDR2 YYREEE (reference sequence). For the CDR3, the DNA is TGTGCCAGCAGCTTGGGTGCCAGTGTAACAGATACGCAGTATTTT. This gives the protein CASSLGASVTDTQYF.

Notes on this clone: Germline is not matched at one junction end, which may reflect a read error. The same CDR3 can be traced to other DNA sequences in this sample. The chain employs TRBV6-5 and TRBJ1-5; 8 bases are shared with TRBD1. This CDR3 is built from 14 residues. Germline CDR1 MNHEY, CDR2 SVGAGI. The CDR3 here is CASSYSDRGQPQHF. The CDR3 DNA is TGTGCCAGCAGCTACTCCGACAGGGGCCAGCCCCAGCATTTT.

The chain carries TRBV10-3 and TRBJ2-7; D assignment may be TRBD1 or TRBD2 (5 bases each). This CDR3 comprises 13 residues. Trimming stripped 6 bases from V and 3 bases from J, with 12 bases between. Per the germline V gene, CDR1 is ENHRY and CDR2 is SYGVKD. CDR3 in amino acids: CAISARGDYEQYF. Here the CDR3 DNA reads TGTGCCATCAGCGCCCGAGGGGACTACGAGCAGTACTTC.

The genes are TRBV5-4 and TRBJ2-5; 10 positions agree with TRBD1. Germline lookup yields CDR1 SGHNT and CDR2 YYREEE (reference sequence). CDR3 length equals 13 residues. The V and J ends lost 5 bases and 3 bases, in that order; junction bases with no gene match: 1. The CDR3 sequence: CASRGTGEETQYF. The DNA of the CDR3 is TGTGCCAGCAGGGGGACAGGGGAAGAGACCCAGTACTTC.

This clone has more than one count but fewer than ten. Other nucleotide sequences from this sample produce the same CDR3. The gene calls are TRBV10-3 and TRBJ1-3, with D perhaps TRBD1 (5 bases). Trimming shortened V by 8 bases and J by 0 bases, and 8 bases separated the two germline ends. Germline values: CDR1 ENHRY, CDR2 SYGVKD. This CDR3 has 13 amino acids. CDR3 sequence reads: CAIRDSSGNTIYF. For the CDR3, the DNA is TGTGCCATCCGGGACTCCTCTGGAAACACCATATATTTT.

The V and J genes are TRBV5-1 and TRBJ2-5; weak D call: TRBD1 (6 bases). The germline gives CDR1 SGHRS, CDR2 YFSETQ. Trimming shortened V by 9 bases and J by 0 bases, and 12 bases separated the two germline ends. The CDR3 covers 13 residues. CDR3 region: CATSDSHQETQYF. The CDR3 coding sequence is TGCGCCACTTCGGACAGCCACCAAGAGACCCAGTACTTC.

The chain uses TRBV5-6 and TRBJ2-3; 8 bases fit TRBD2. The CDR3 is made up of 16 amino acids. V was pared by 3 bases and J by 0 bases, with 6 bases of the junction left unmatched. Germline loops: CDR1 SGHDT, CDR2 YYEEEE. Here the CDR3 DNA reads TGTGCCAGCAGCTGGACAGCTAGCGGGAGCACAGATACGCAGTATTTT. Its protein is CASSWTASGSTDTQYF.

This clone appeared a single time. This chain links TRBV18 with TRBJ1-6, with 7 bases identical to TRBD1. The CDR3 covers 15 residues. CDR1 and CDR2 from the germline V gene are KGHSH and LQKENI. The trim removed 3 bases at V and 7 bases at J, leaving 6 bases unmatched. CDR3 protein: CASSPRQGKNSPLHF. CDR3 DNA: TGTGCCAGCTCACCCCGACAGGGAAAGAATTCACCCCTCCACTTT.

The chain couples TRBV29-1 to TRBJ2-7; possible D gene TRBD1, 6 bases. Deletions cut 7 bases from V and 3 bases from J, with 16 bases between. The CDR3 consists of 13 residues. Germline V CDR1 and CDR2: SQVTM, ANQGSEA. CDR3 protein: CSDNEDRHYEQYF. The CDR3 coding sequence is TGCAGCGATAACGAGGACAGACACTACGAGCAGTACTTC.

DNA of the CDR3: TGTGCCAGCTCACCGCCGTCACAGGGTGGCAATGGGGGCTACACCTTC. Translated, it gives CASSPPSQGGNGGYTF. The rearrangement uses TRBV18 and TRBJ1-2, with D perhaps TRBD1 (6 bases). The CDR3 has 16 residues. With 3 bases removed from V and 8 bases from J, the gap between germline ends came to 22 bases. Germline CDR1 and CDR2: KGHSH and LQKENI.

The gene calls are TRBV6-5 and TRBJ1-1; tentative D call: TRBD1 (5 bases). The V end lost 2 bases, the J end lost 3 bases, and 13 bases lay between the germline ends. CDR3 length equals 15 residues. CDR1 and CDR2 from the germline V gene are MNHEY and SVGAGI. The CDR3 DNA is TGTGCCAGCAGTTACGAACGGGTGGGGGACACTGAAGCTTTCTTT. It specifies CASSYERVGDTEAFF.

With respect to this clone: Other nucleotide sequences in the sample specify the same CDR3. The chain carries TRBV9 and TRBJ1-1; a weak D match, TRBD1 (6 bases). Germline V gives CDR1 SGDLS, CDR2 YYNGEE. V dropped 0 bases and J dropped 0 bases, with 9 bases sitting between them. This CDR3 is built from 15 residues. The CDR3 loop is CASSVGQVMNTEAFF. The CDR3 nucleotides are TGTGCCAGCAGCGTAGGACAGGTAATGAACACTGAAGCTTTCTTT.

This chain joins TRBV4-3 and TRBJ1-4; TRBD1 might be the D (6 bases). Looked up from germline, CDR1 is LGHNA and CDR2 is YSLEER. The CDR3 has 17 residues. V lost 0 bases and J lost 4, with 15 bases in between. The CDR3: CASSQDGWGLDNEKLFF. CDR3 sequence (DNA): TGCGCCAGCAGCCAAGATGGATGGGGGCTGGATAATGAAAAACTGTTTTTT.

In DNA, the CDR3 is TGCGCCAGCAGCCCACGACAGGATAATGAAAAACTGTTTTTT. The encoded protein is CASSPRQDNEKLFF. The chain employs TRBV4-1 and TRBJ1-4, with D possibly being TRBD1 (6 bases). This CDR3 is 14 amino acids long. Trimming took 4 bases from V and 4 from J, leaving 10 bases between them. The germline V gene has CDR1 MGHRA and CDR2 YSYEKL.

The V gene is TRBV27, the J gene TRBJ2-7; D remains ambiguous. Deletions cut 5 bases from V and 7 bases from J, with 15 bases between. Per the germline V gene, CDR1 is MNHEY and CDR2 is SMNVEV (reference sequence). The CDR3 is made up of 13 amino acids. CDR3 coding DNA: TGTGCCAGCAGTACGGGCCTAACCCGGGAGCAGTACTTC. The encoded protein is CASSTGLTREQYF.

This rearrangement joins TRBV30 to TRBJ1-1; D is unresolved. Trimming pared 3 bases from V and 4 bases from J, leaving 12 bases between. Germline CDR1 GTSNPN, CDR2 SVGIG (reference sequence). This CDR3 region has 13 residues. CDR3 nucleotide sequence: TGTGCCTGGAGCCCGACCAGAACCACTGAAGCTTTCTTT. Translation gives CAWSPTRTTEAFF.

The chain couples TRBV7-2 to TRBJ2-7, with no clear D. Germline CDR1 SGHTA, CDR2 FQGNSA. V was shortened by 4 bases and J by 5 bases, with 9 bases between the two germline ends. CDR3 length: 12 amino acids. The CDR3 DNA reads as TGTGCCAGCAGCTCCTATCCGAACGAGCAGTACTTC. It yields the protein CASSSYPNEQYF.

This clone was detected only once. The chain has TRBV27 and TRBJ1-6; 8 positions match TRBD1. The CDR3 consists of 16 residues. J was trimmed by 6 bases and V by 3 bases; bases with no gene match: 7. The germline V gene has CDR1 MNHEY and CDR2 SMNVEV (reference sequence). Here the CDR3 reads CASSFSRTGINSPLHF. The CDR3 bases are TGTGCCAGCAGTTTTTCCCGGACAGGGATTAATTCACCCCTCCACTTT.

The gene calls are TRBV7-2 and TRBJ2-5; 7 bases fit TRBD2. The CDR3 totals 14 residues. Unmatched junction bases numbered 5, after V lost 5 bases and J lost 2 bases. Per the germline V gene, CDR1 is SGHTA and CDR2 is FQGNSA. CDR3 in DNA: TGTGCCAGCAGCCCTAGCGGAAATCAAGAGACCCAGTACTTC. Its translation is CASSPSGNQETQYF. The whole variable domain, filled in from reference TRBV7-2 and TRBJ2-5, reads GAGVSQSPSNKVTEKGKDVELRCDPISGHTALYWYRQSLGQGLEFLIYFQGNSAPDKSGLPSDRFSAERTGGSVSTLTIQRTQQEDSAVYLCASSPSGNQETQYFGPGTRLLVL.

This chain connects TRBV6-1 to TRBJ1-2, with 10 nucleotides matching TRBD1. Germline V gene data show CDR1 as MNHNS and CDR2 as SASEGT. The J segment lost 5 bases and the V segment lost 2 bases, leaving 8 bases of the junction unmatched. This CDR3 has 16 amino acids. In DNA, the CDR3 is TGTGCCAGCAGTGAAAAAGGGACAGGGGCTCGTTATGGCTACACCTTC. Encoded protein: CASSEKGTGARYGYTF.